This TCR beta chain was captured by sequencing in a study of blood T cell repertoires in COVID-19. Assay: immunoSEQ multiplex PCR; the TCRdb copy retains only in-frame clones and omits some. The table includes 210,000 or so clones, 83% detected once. Germline V gene lookup returns CDR1 MNHEY and CDR2 SVGAGI. The CDR3 totals 14 residues. The V end was cut by 1 base, the J end by 4 bases, with 8 bases between. This sequence joins TRBV6-5 and TRBJ2-1; weak D call: TRBD1 (5 bases). The TCR was taken from a woman aged 25 to 39 with COVID-19, enrolled during active disease. The material sequenced was peripheral blood. CDR3 in amino acids: CASSYLDKYNEQFF. The CDR3 DNA reads as TGTGCCAGCAGTTACTTGGACAAGTACAATGAGCAGTTCTTC.